Described below is a single T cell receptor (beta chain) sequence and its context. Original analysis: Reference gene primer amplification yielded estimated nucleated cell counts. Assay: immunoSEQ multiplex PCR; the TCRdb copy retains only in-frame clones and omits some. V and J calls and clone size are as listed in that table; D and trimming were resolved from the DNA. The sample holds more than 65,000 clones, around 90% seen once. The data are from a study of blood T cell repertoires in COVID-19. Study as a whole: The United States, Italy and Spain supplied acute and convalescent COVID-19 samples. Nucleic acid was either cDNA or gDNA, and it came from T cells, B-cell-depleted T cells, or PBMCs.

Germline values: CDR1 SGDLS, CDR2 YYNGEE. V was clipped by 4 bases and J by 3 bases; unmatched bases: 2. The CDR3 has 14 amino acids. This clonotype was sampled from a man in his fifties with active COVID-19. V usage is TRBV9 and J usage is TRBJ1-5, with 9 bases lining up with TRBD1. Sequenced material: peripheral blood. This CDR3 reads CASSRTGANQPQHF. The CDR3 DNA sequence: TGTGCCAGCAGCAGGACAGGGGCCAATCAGCCCCAGCATTTT.